The present TCR beta chain was sequenced within a study of human T cells and chemical hapten exposure. Study context: Patch tests delivered 0.01% DPC to the upper back and were evaluated at 6 days. Patients having alopecia areata, totalis or universalis were mostly female. Minor pooled library volume differences mainly drove per-sample TCR yield variation.

Trimming removed 5 bases from V and 2 bases from J; junction bases left unmatched: 6. Germline V CDR1 and CDR2: MNHEY, SVGEGT. This CDR3 comprises 14 residues. TCRdb independently ran MiXCR on the RACE reads; one entry per CDR3 protein. The sample holds approximately 77,000 distinct CDR3 sequences, less than 15% seen once. This clonotype was counted only a few times. Time point: pre-sensitization, week 0. The treatment was: therapeutic diphenylcyclopropenone sensitization with weekly scalp DPC. This TCR was recovered from a woman aged 50 to 60 with alopecia areata. Some clones in this sample may be carry-over from other donors' samples. The sequences come from whole blood, collected in connection with sensitization to the hapten diphenylcyclopropenone (DPC). V is TRBV6-2 or TRBV6-3 and J is TRBJ2-7; 7 bases match TRBD1. The CDR3 coding sequence is TGTGCCAGCAGTGAGGGGGCATTCCCCTACGAGCAGTACTTC. Translated, it gives CASSEGAFPYEQYF.